The clone carrying this T cell receptor beta chain was seen once. Its antigen is undetermined. The data stem from a study of cytomegalovirus exposure and HLA in healthy donors. Turning to the study itself: The same platform was used for the 120 validation repertoires and the approximately 670 first-cohort repertoires, a later analysis reported. Study results and caveats: It was approximately 170 TCR beta chains that were listed as cytomegalovirus-associated.

The CDR3 spans 15 residues. The V gene's germline CDR1 is SGHDN and CDR2 FVKESK. V was clipped by 5 bases and J by 0 bases, with 13 bases between them. The protocol was immunoSEQ multiplex PCR, while the TCRdb copy is restricted to in-frame clones and leaves out a portion. This sample has approximately 60,000 clones, with around 90% found just once. The clonotype was recovered from a man aged 18 to 30 in good health and CMV-seronegative. The sample consisted of PBMCs. This chain uses TRBV14 with TRBJ1-1, with no clear D. Here the CDR3 reads CASSRYSTLNTEAFF. CDR3 DNA: TGTGCCAGCAGCAGATATTCTACCTTGAACACTGAAGCTTTCTTT. The variable domain in full, completed from reference TRBV14 and TRBJ1-1, reads EAGVTQFPSHSVIEKGQTVTLRCDPISGHDNLYWYRRVMGKEIKFLLHFVKESKQDESGMPNNRFLAERTGGTYSTLKVQPAELEDSGVYFCASSRYSTLNTEAFFGQGTRLTVV.